A single sample gave rise to the 32 T cell receptor beta chains below, sequenced in a study of blood T cell repertoires in COVID-19. Profiling relied on immunoSEQ multiplex PCR, and the TCRdb table lists in-frame clones only, not all of them. The repertoire holds 200,000 to 300,000 clones, with 86% as singletons. Sequences were obtained from peripheral blood. The source is a man aged 35 to 55 who had recovered from COVID-19.

This chain uses TRBV7-9 with TRBJ2-2; the D gene is possibly TRBD2 (5 bases). V was clipped by 5 bases and J by 5 bases, with 6 bases between them. Germline V gene sequence: CDR1 SEHNR, CDR2 FQNEAQ (reference sequence). The CDR3 consists of 12 residues. CDR3 sequence: CASSPGTGELFF. The CDR3 nucleotides read TGTGCCAGCAGCCCGGGAACCGGGGAGCTGTTTTTT.

The CDR3 nucleotides read TGTGCCACCAGCAGAGGCTTACAGGAAAACTATGGCTACACCTTC. Protein product: CATSRGLQENYGYTF. This chain joins TRBV15 and TRBJ1-2; D is possibly TRBD1 (5 bases). Deletions cut 1 base from V and 2 bases from J, with 11 bases between. The CDR3 contains 15 residues. CDR1 and CDR2 (germline): LNHNV, YYDKDF (reference sequence).

The rearrangement joins TRBV5-1 to TRBJ2-7, with 7 bases that match TRBD1. The CDR3 is 17 residues long. V was pared by 0 bases and J by 3 bases, with 12 bases of the junction left unmatched. CDR1 and CDR2 from the germline V gene are SGHRS and YFSETQ. The DNA for the CDR3 is TGCGCCAGCAGCTTGGAGCCGGGTAGGGGGCAGGGCTACGAGCAGTACTTC. It translates to CASSLEPGRGQGYEQYF.

This sequence joins TRBV7-9 and TRBJ2-1; 8 nucleotides match TRBD2. The CDR3 has 15 amino acids. Germline trimming cut 1 base from V and 9 bases from J; bases unmatched to any gene: 8. Germline CDR1 SEHNR, CDR2 FQNEAQ (reference sequence). CDR3 coding DNA: TGTGCCAGCAGCTTAGTGGGGGGACTAGTGGGTGAGCAGTTCTTC. It encodes CASSLVGGLVGEQFF.

Comments on this clone: In the same sample, other DNA sequences code for this CDR3. The chain is built from TRBV9 and TRBJ2-5, with 9 positions matching TRBD2. V lost 0 bases and J lost 5; bases outside the gene matches: 11. This CDR3 is 17 amino acids long. The germline V gene has CDR1 SGDLS and CDR2 YYNGEE. The CDR3 sequence: CASSVGPAGGLRETQYF. In nucleotides, the CDR3 is TGTGCCAGCAGCGTAGGGCCAGCGGGGGGCCTGAGGGAGACCCAGTACTTC.

This chain joins TRBV4-3 and TRBJ1-6; D is undetermined. The CDR3 length is 14 residues. Trimming removed 4 bases from V and 10 bases from J, with 14 bases in between. Germline loops: CDR1 LGHNA, CDR2 YSLEER. The DNA for the CDR3 is TGCGCCAGCAGCCCAGGCTTAGAGAGCTCACCCCTCCACTTT. Protein sequence: CASSPGLESSPLHF.

The chain combines TRBV27 with TRBJ1-6; D gene unclear. Germline CDR1 and CDR2: MNHEY and SMNVEV (reference sequence). The germline V and J ends were trimmed by 5 bases and 8 bases, with 10 bases remaining between them. CDR3 length: 13 residues. The CDR3 spells CASSRIGYSPLHF. The CDR3, as DNA: TGTGCCAGCAGTCGCATTGGCTATTCACCCCTCCACTTT.

The gene calls are TRBV6-4 and TRBJ2-3; a possible D gene is TRBD2 (5 bases). V lost 0 bases to trimming and J lost 0 bases, with 10 bases between them. Germline V gene sequence: CDR1 MRHNA, CDR2 SNTAGT. CDR3 length equals 16 residues. CDR3 protein: CASSDSFRRSTDTQYF. CDR3 DNA sequence: TGTGCCAGCAGTGACTCGTTTCGGAGGAGCACAGATACGCAGTATTTT.

This chain uses TRBV18 with TRBJ1-5; D may be TRBD1 (6 bases). Trimming took off 5 bases at V and 5 bases at J, with 13 bases between the two ends. This CDR3 has 14 amino acids. CDR1 KGHSH and CDR2 LQKENI come from the germline V gene. In nucleotides, the CDR3 is TGTGCCAGCTCAACTGGACAGAAGGATCAGCCCCAGCATTTT. It translates to CASSTGQKDQPQHF.

The rearrangement uses TRBV15 and TRBJ1-6, with D uncertain. There are 15 residues in the CDR3. The germline V gene has CDR1 LNHNV and CDR2 YYDKDF (reference sequence). Trimming left V 0 bases short and J 6 bases short, with 9 bases between. CDR3 loop: CATSREPTFNSPLHF. The CDR3 DNA reads as TGTGCCACCAGCAGAGAGCCGACTTTTAATTCACCCCTCCACTTT.

This clone was observed a handful of times. This rearrangement joins TRBV7-2 to TRBJ1-1; TRBD1 matches 8 bases. Germline V CDR1 and CDR2: SGHTA, FQGNSA. Unmatched junction bases numbered 8, after V lost 2 bases and J lost 0 bases. The CDR3 has 17 amino acids. The CDR3 DNA is TGTGCCAGCAGCTTATCAGGCAGGGGGCCGATGAACACTGAAGCTTTCTTT. It is translated as CASSLSGRGPMNTEAFF.

V is TRBV7-6 and J is TRBJ1-5; no reliable D call. Trimming stripped 2 bases from V and 5 bases from J, with 10 bases between. The CDR3 totals 14 residues. The germline CDR1 and CDR2 sequences are SGHVS and FNYEAQ. The CDR3 reads CASSLFSDYQPQHF. In DNA, the CDR3 is TGTGCCAGCAGCTTATTTTCAGATTATCAGCCCCAGCATTTT.

The J gene is TRBJ1-5, the V gene TRBV30, with 7 bases that match TRBD1. The V and J ends lost 2 bases and 2 bases, in that order; junction bases with no gene match: 9. CDR3 length: 16 amino acids. CDR1 GTSNPN and CDR2 SVGIG come from the germline V gene (reference sequence). The CDR3: CAWSTQQGLGNQPQHF. The CDR3 DNA reads as TGTGCCTGGAGTACTCAACAGGGGCTAGGCAATCAGCCCCAGCATTTT.

This clone was counted many times. The chain has TRBV6-2 or TRBV6-3 and TRBJ1-5; D unresolved. Germline lookup yields CDR1 MNHEY and CDR2 SVGEGT. The CDR3 loop spans 15 amino acids. Trimming removed 2 bases from V and 5 bases from J, with 13 bases in between. CDR3 bases: TGTGCCAGCAGTTACGCCAGGAGGGTGGATCAGCCCCAGCATTTT. Its protein is CASSYARRVDQPQHF.

This clone was counted once. This chain links TRBV5-6 with TRBJ2-3; 11 bases match TRBD1. Germline V gene lookup returns CDR1 SGHDT and CDR2 YYEEEE. V shed 4 bases, J shed 3 bases, and the junction held 7 bases outside the gene matches. The CDR3 sequence is 16 residues long. CDR3 region: CASSPSGTGGTDTQYF. Here the CDR3 DNA reads TGTGCCAGCAGCCCGTCCGGGACAGGGGGAACAGATACGCAGTATTTT.

CDR3 region: CASSEGVGGRRYEQYF. CDR3 sequence (DNA): TGTGCCAGCAGTGAAGGGGTAGGGGGCCGGAGGTACGAGCAGTACTTC. V usage is TRBV2 and J usage is TRBJ2-7; 7 bases fit TRBD1. The CDR3 sequence is 16 residues long. Germline-derived CDR1 and CDR2 are SNHLY and FYNNEI. V trimming: 1 base; J trimming: 4 bases; junction bases outside the gene matches: 10.

In this sample, this clone turned up a few times. The chain carries TRBV13 and TRBJ1-1; D is perhaps TRBD1 (6 bases). CDR1 is PRHDT, CDR2 FYEKMQ, per germline (reference sequence). The CDR3 length is 15 residues. V was pared by 1 base and J by 0 bases, with 9 bases between. Here the CDR3 DNA reads TGTGCCAGCAGCTTAGTGGGGGCTATGAACACTGAAGCTTTCTTT. This encodes CASSLVGAMNTEAFF. Full variable domain (rest looked up from reference TRBV13 and TRBJ1-1): AAGVIQSPRHLIKEKRETATLKCYPIPRHDTVYWYQQGPGQDPQFLISFYEKMQSDKGSIPDRFSAQQFSDYHSELNMSSLELGDSALYFCASSLVGAMNTEAFFGQGTRLTVV.

J is TRBJ1-2 and V is TRBV6-5; D may be TRBD1 (6 bases). Looked up from germline, CDR1 is MNHEY and CDR2 is SVGAGI. Trimming stripped 6 bases from V and 8 bases from J, with 22 bases between. This CDR3 is 15 amino acids long. The CDR3 is CASRTPGGARFGYTF. The CDR3 region has the DNA TGTGCCAGCAGAACCCCCGGGGGGGCGCGTTTCGGCTACACCTTC.

This rearrangement joins TRBV4-2 to TRBJ2-7; 15 nucleotides agree with TRBD2. Germline loops: CDR1 LGHNA, CDR2 YNFKEQ. Germline trimming cut 0 bases from V and 0 bases from J; bases unmatched to any gene: 9. The CDR3 totals 20 residues. This CDR3 reads CASSQDLGLAGGGGSYEQYF. CDR3 coding DNA: TGTGCCAGCAGCCAAGATCTGGGACTAGCGGGAGGCGGAGGCTCCTACGAGCAGTACTTC.

The chain uses TRBV19 and TRBJ1-5, with 7 bases matching TRBD1. From germline, CDR1 is LNHDA and CDR2 SQIVND (reference sequence). This CDR3 contains 15 residues. Trimming removed 1 base from V and 5 bases from J; junction bases left unmatched: 5. The DNA for the CDR3 is TGTGCCAGTAGTATAGCGGACAGGAAGCATCAGCCCCAGCATTTT. Translating gives CASSIADRKHQPQHF.

The CDR3 nucleotides are TGTGCCAGCAAGACTCAGGGGGACTACGAGCAGTACTTC. The encoded protein is CASKTQGDYEQYF. The chain carries TRBV14 and TRBJ2-7; TRBD1 matches at 7 bases. The germline V gene encodes CDR1 SGHDN and CDR2 FVKESK. This CDR3 contains 13 residues. With 7 bases clipped from V and 3 bases from J, the junction kept 6 bases outside the gene matches. Combining the CDR3 with reference TRBV14 and TRBJ2-7 gives the whole variable domain EAGVTQFPSHSVIEKGQTVTLRCDPISGHDNLYWYRRVMGKEIKFLLHFVKESKQDESGMPNNRFLAERTGGTYSTLKVQPAELEDSGVYFCASKTQGDYEQYFGPGTRLTVT.

This clone was picked up many times. The gene calls are TRBV9 and TRBJ2-7, with 7 positions matching TRBD2. J was trimmed by 2 bases and V by 4 bases; bases with no gene match: 6. Germline CDR1 is SGDLS and CDR2 is YYNGEE. The CDR3 contains 14 residues. The CDR3, as DNA: TGTGCCAGCAGCCCGGGGGACTACGCCTACGAGCAGTACTTC. The encoded protein is CASSPGDYAYEQYF.

The rearrangement uses TRBV2 and TRBJ2-4, with a weak D call TRBD2 (6 bases). This CDR3 is built from 15 residues. Germline CDR1 is SNHLY and CDR2 is FYNNEI. V was trimmed by 7 bases and J by 1 base, leaving 14 bases between them. CDR3 sequence reads: CASMVEGLAKNIQYF. CDR3 sequence (DNA): TGTGCCAGCATGGTGGAGGGGCTGGCCAAAAACATTCAGTACTTC. Supplemented by reference TRBV2 and TRBJ2-4, the full variable domain reads EPEVTQTPSHQVTQMGQEVILRCVPISNHLYFYWYRQILGQKVEFLVSFYNNEISEKSEIFDDQFSVERPDGSNFTLKIRSTKLEDSAMYFCASMVEGLAKNIQYFGAGTRLSVL.

The genes are TRBV7-2 and TRBJ2-2, with a possible D match to TRBD2 (6 bases). V was clipped by 5 bases and J by 5 bases, with 12 bases between them. This CDR3 region has 14 residues. CDR1 is SGHTA, CDR2 FQGNSA, per germline. Here the CDR3 reads CASSPGRGTGELFF. The CDR3 DNA is TGTGCCAGCAGCCCGGGGCGGGGAACCGGGGAGCTGTTTTTT.

This rearrangement joins TRBV5-4 to TRBJ2-5; 8 bases line up with TRBD2. Looked up from germline, CDR1 is SGHNT and CDR2 is YYREEE (reference sequence). The ends lost 6 bases at V and 7 bases at J; junction bases unmatched: 11. The CDR3 is 14 amino acids. This CDR3 reads CASTTSGNPLTQYF. The CDR3 DNA sequence: TGTGCCAGCACCACTAGCGGCAACCCGTTGACCCAGTACTTC.

The chain has TRBV20-1 and TRBJ2-1, with 8 nucleotides matching TRBD2. Germline CDR1 is DFQATT and CDR2 is SNEGSKA (reference sequence). The CDR3 is 15 amino acids. V lost 3 bases and J lost 8; bases outside the gene matches: 12. The CDR3 DNA reads TGCAGTGCTAGTTGGTCGTCGGGAGGGGCGGATGAGCAGTTCTTC. This sequence encodes CSASWSSGGADEQFF.

This sequence joins TRBV7-6 and TRBJ2-1; D is perhaps TRBD2 (5 bases). The CDR3 runs 16 residues. Germline CDR1 is SGHVS and CDR2 is FNYEAQ. The V end was cut by 5 bases, the J end by 5 bases, with 19 bases between. The CDR3 nucleotides read TGTGCCAGCAGCGCAACGGGGATTTCGAGCCACAATGAGCAGTTCTTC. Translation gives CASSATGISSHNEQFF.

The chain carries TRBV5-4 and TRBJ2-2; 8 positions match TRBD2. The CDR3 totals 15 residues. V dropped 5 bases and J dropped 4; count of bases not matched to a gene: 7. Germline V gene lookup returns CDR1 SGHNT and CDR2 YYREEE (reference sequence). CDR3 protein: CASRPGGEITGELFF. CDR3 sequence (DNA): TGTGCCAGCAGACCGGGGGGGGAGATCACCGGGGAGCTGTTTTTT. The full variable domain, rest sourced from reference TRBV5-4 and TRBJ2-2, is ETGVTQSPTHLIKTRGQQVTLRCSSQSGHNTVSWYQQALGQGPQFIFQYYREEENGRGNFPPRFSGLQFPNYSSELNVNALELDDSALYLCASRPGGEITGELFFGEGSRLTVL.

This chain uses TRBV29-1 with TRBJ1-2, with D maybe TRBD1 (5 bases). Germline CDR1 SQVTM, CDR2 ANQGSEA. The CDR3 is 11 amino acids. Deletions cut 5 bases from V and 7 bases from J, with 11 bases between. The CDR3 DNA follows: TGCAGCGTTCCAGGGATCGGTGGCTACACCTTC. Encoded protein: CSVPGIGGYTF.

V and J are TRBV19 and TRBJ2-7; D is unclear. The CDR3 extends over 14 amino acids. Germline-derived CDR1 and CDR2 are LNHDA and SQIVND (reference sequence). V was trimmed by 1 base and J by 6 bases, leaving 13 bases between them. The CDR3 protein is CASSIVGLKSEQYF. DNA for the CDR3: TGTGCCAGTAGTATAGTTGGCCTCAAAAGCGAGCAGTACTTC.

This chain links TRBV13 with TRBJ2-1; 7 nucleotides match TRBD2. The CDR3 contains 14 residues. Trimming took 3 bases from V and 6 from J; bases not matched to a gene: 5. Germline CDR1 PRHDT, CDR2 FYEKMQ (reference sequence). CDR3 amino acids: CASSFRTRRNEQFF. DNA for the CDR3: TGTGCCAGCAGCTTTAGGACTAGACGCAATGAGCAGTTCTTC.

The chain has TRBV5-6 and TRBJ1-6, with 10 bases aligning to TRBD1. Germline assignment: CDR1 SGHDT and CDR2 YYEEEE. There are 17 residues in the CDR3. V gave up 3 bases and J gave up 10 bases; unmatched junction bases: 13. For the CDR3, the DNA is TGTGCCAGCAGCTCCCCGGACAGGGGGGCACCGAGGTCACCCCTCCACTTT. Translated: CASSSPDRGAPRSPLHF.